This is a list of T cell receptor beta chains from one sample in a study of neurological immune-mediated disorders. TCRdb analysed the 5' RACE reads with MiXCR anew, one entry per CDR3 protein. This table has around 70,000 distinct CDR3 sequences, 5.2% appearing once. Specimen: PBMCs. The receptors originated from a man between 18 and 35 years old with multiple sclerosis. The conserved cysteine and the conserved F or W are not part of the CDR3 here. The order of the fields is J gene, V gene, CDR3 protein.

j_call: TRBJ1-1; v_call: TRBV5-1; cdr3_aa: ASSFQPGSNTEAF
j_call: TRBJ2-7; v_call: TRBV6-1; cdr3_aa: ASSEGNPGLLAGGPVYEQY
j_call: TRBJ2-2; v_call: TRBV19; cdr3_aa: ASSMNTGELF
j_call: TRBJ2-2; v_call: TRBV7-2; cdr3_aa: ASSLYARGTGELF
j_call: TRBJ2-1; v_call: TRBV7-6; cdr3_aa: ASSKGGLASYNEQF
j_call: TRBJ2-3; v_call: TRBV5-1; cdr3_aa: ASSLGYREADTQY
j_call: TRBJ2-5; v_call: TRBV7-9; cdr3_aa: ASSLLAKETQY
j_call: TRBJ2-1; v_call: TRBV28; cdr3_aa: ASSLPVAIGSYNEQF
j_call: TRBJ2-5; v_call: TRBV15; cdr3_aa: ATSRDLTGLGETQY
j_call: TRBJ2-1; v_call: TRBV20-1; cdr3_aa: SARGTSRNFNEQF
j_call: TRBJ1-5; v_call: TRBV6-2/TRBV6-3; cdr3_aa: ASKDRVDSNQPQH
j_call: TRBJ1-6; v_call: TRBV10-3; cdr3_aa: AISEGGANNSPLN
j_call: TRBJ1-5; v_call: TRBV6-2/TRBV6-3; cdr3_aa: ASSSGTASQPQH
j_call: TRBJ1-6; v_call: TRBV5-1; cdr3_aa: ASSLQGQGNNSPLN
j_call: TRBJ1-6; v_call: TRBV20-1; cdr3_aa: SARDRVSDAENSPLN
j_call: TRBJ1-1; v_call: TRBV14; cdr3_aa: ASSQPSQGVTEAF
j_call: TRBJ2-4; v_call: TRBV5-1; cdr3_aa: ASSLDPGPRLARSKNIQY
j_call: TRBJ2-1; v_call: TRBV27; cdr3_aa: ASSNLQLHEQF
j_call: TRBJ2-7; v_call: TRBV7-8; cdr3_aa: ASSLGQGGLQQY
j_call: TRBJ2-3; v_call: TRBV25-1; cdr3_aa: ASSEWGETDTQY
j_call: TRBJ1-2; v_call: TRBV4-3; cdr3_aa: ASSRAQTQLYGYT
j_call: TRBJ1-5; v_call: TRBV7-8; cdr3_aa: ASSPIQGRNQPQH
j_call: TRBJ2-6; v_call: TRBV12-3/TRBV12-4; cdr3_aa: ASSPTVPGANVLT
j_call: TRBJ1-5; v_call: TRBV12-3/TRBV12-4; cdr3_aa: ASSQSHYSNQPQN
j_call: TRBJ2-7; v_call: TRBV9; cdr3_aa: ASNQLGEGYEQY
j_call: TRBJ2-5; v_call: TRBV7-2; cdr3_aa: ASSLGGGRTQETQY
j_call: TRBJ2-1; v_call: TRBV7-3; cdr3_aa: ASSQTGVHEQF
j_call: TRBJ1-1; v_call: TRBV5-1; cdr3_aa: ASSVDGNTEAF
j_call: TRBJ2-2; v_call: TRBV20-1; cdr3_aa: SARDYFKGDTGELF
j_call: TRBJ2-2; v_call: TRBV20-1; cdr3_aa: SAPGTNTGELF
j_call: TRBJ2-7; v_call: TRBV10-3; cdr3_aa: AISEPPGNYEQY
j_call: TRBJ1-6; v_call: TRBV10-3; cdr3_aa: AISDPKTGTVIH
j_call: TRBJ2-4; v_call: TRBV2; cdr3_aa: ASSGQGQNIQY
j_call: TRBJ1-2; v_call: TRBV4-3; cdr3_aa: ASSQDAGGEIYGYT
j_call: TRBJ2-1; v_call: TRBV7-9; cdr3_aa: ASRPGGVPYNEQF
j_call: TRBJ2-2; v_call: TRBV9; cdr3_aa: ASSDGTSVPIGSGELF
j_call: TRBJ1-5; v_call: TRBV27; cdr3_aa: ASSPWGGNQPQH
j_call: TRBJ2-3; v_call: TRBV7-2; cdr3_aa: ASSLVYGLAVPGSSTDTQY
j_call: TRBJ1-6; v_call: TRBV6-5; cdr3_aa: ASTEKGHGGRSPLH
j_call: TRBJ2-1; v_call: TRBV7-3; cdr3_aa: ASSLFQGGNEQF
j_call: TRBJ1-4; v_call: TRBV7-9; cdr3_aa: ASSPGGAANEKLF
j_call: TRBJ1-1; v_call: TRBV25-1; cdr3_aa: ASSTAQGRTEAF
j_call: TRBJ1-6; v_call: TRBV5-1; cdr3_aa: ASSLVGGQGSPLH
j_call: TRBJ1-1; v_call: TRBV12-3/TRBV12-4; cdr3_aa: ASRSQQGRAF
j_call: TRBJ2-7; v_call: TRBV20-1; cdr3_aa: SARGPRAYEQY
j_call: TRBJ2-4; v_call: TRBV20-1; cdr3_aa: SAFSRLGGKNIQY